This T cell receptor (beta chain) derives from a study of T-cell memory formation after mild COVID-19. Study in general: TCR clusters were mostly confined to one donor each.

This clonotype was counted between two and nine times. Its antigen remains unidentified. One entry per CDR3 protein, called by TCRdb with MiXCR from the 5' RACE reads. The sample carries fewer than 600,000 distinct CDR3 sequences, roughly 21% recorded once. Study-wide results and limits: Clones shrinking between day 15 and 85 showed a balanced CD4/CD8 split, and those that grew later tilted toward CD4+.

Germline V CDR1 and CDR2: GTSNPN, SVGIG (reference sequence). The CDR3 has 13 residues. Unmatched junction bases numbered 3, after V lost 4 bases and J lost 3 bases. The J gene is TRBJ2-1, the V gene TRBV30; 7 bases align to TRBD2. This clonotype was sampled from an adult woman who had mild COVID-19 (a few samples of this study predate the infection). Cell type and time point are not known. Sample: PBMCs or a T cell subset sorted from them (not recorded which). The CDR3 is CAWNPSGYNEQFF. CDR3 sequence (DNA): TGTGCCTGGAATCCTAGCGGCTACAATGAGCAGTTCTTC.